A single sample is the source of the 10 T cell receptor beta chains below, sequenced in a study of T cell changes during pregnancy in multiple sclerosis. Measured with immunoSEQ multiplex PCR; TCRdb has only the in-frame clones, and not every one. The table records about 99,000 clones, 92% of them present only once. The source was peripheral blood, collected after pregnancy. The receptors were gathered from a female donor with multiple sclerosis, enrolled in a pregnancy study.

The chain couples TRBV19 to TRBJ1-4; 9 bases line up with TRBD1. The CDR3 consists of 14 residues. CDR1 is LNHDA, CDR2 SQIVND, per germline (reference sequence). V was pared by 7 bases and J by 8 bases, with 8 bases of the junction left unmatched. The CDR3 spells CASKLRTGDEKLFF. CDR3 DNA sequence: TGTGCCAGTAAACTCCGGACAGGGGACGAAAAACTGTTTTTT.

The V call is TRBV10-1, the J call TRBJ2-1; D ambiguous. CDR3 length equals 13 residues. Germline V lookup: CDR1 WNHNN, CDR2 SYGVQD (reference sequence). Trimming shortened V by 1 base and J by 6 bases, and 7 bases separated the two germline ends. CDR3 loop: CASSELGRNEQFF. CDR3 nucleotides: TGCGCCAGCAGTGAGTTGGGCCGCAATGAGCAGTTCTTC.

This chain uses TRBV5-1 with TRBJ2-5; D might be TRBD2 (6 bases). The CDR3 spans 20 residues. The V gene lost 0 bases and the J gene lost 6 bases, with 30 bases spanning the gap. CDR1 SGHRS and CDR2 YFSETQ come from the germline V gene. DNA of the CDR3: TGCGCCAGCAGCTTGGCTTCTGAGGGCGGGGCCAAAGGGACGAAAAAGACCCAGTACTTC. Its protein product is CASSLASEGGAKGTKKTQYF.

This chain connects TRBV4-1 to TRBJ2-3; 8 nucleotides match TRBD2. V gave up 1 base and J gave up 4 bases; unmatched junction bases: 7. The V gene's germline CDR1 is MGHRA and CDR2 YSYEKL. The CDR3 consists of 16 residues. The CDR3 loop reads CASSQGWGLEADTQYF. The CDR3, as DNA: TGCGCCAGCAGCCAAGGTTGGGGACTAGAGGCAGATACGCAGTATTTT.

V gene TRBV4-3 combines with J gene TRBJ1-4; the match to TRBD1 covers 8 bases. V gave up 3 bases and J gave up 6 bases; unmatched junction bases: 9. Germline loops: CDR1 LGHNA, CDR2 YSLEER. The CDR3 loop spans 16 amino acids. The CDR3 protein is CASSHRQGRLHEKLFF. The CDR3 bases are TGCGCCAGCAGCCACAGACAGGGGAGGCTGCATGAAAAACTGTTTTTT.

CDR3 sequence: CASSQARTGASPLHF. The CDR3 DNA reads TGCGCCAGCAGCCAGGCTAGAACAGGGGCTTCACCCCTCCACTTT. The genes are TRBV4-3 and TRBJ1-6; 7 nucleotides agree with TRBD1. J was trimmed by 9 bases and V by 3 bases; bases with no gene match: 8. This CDR3 contains 15 residues. The germline V gene has CDR1 LGHNA and CDR2 YSLEER.

This sequence joins TRBV2 and TRBJ1-1; no clear D gene. Per the germline V gene, CDR1 is SNHLY and CDR2 is FYNNEI. V was cut by 7 bases and J by 1 base, with 16 bases left in between. The CDR3 runs 15 residues. Here the CDR3 reads CASIHRRPENTEAFF. The CDR3, as DNA: TGTGCCAGCATCCATCGCAGGCCCGAGAACACTGAAGCTTTCTTT. Supplemented by reference TRBV2 and TRBJ1-1, the full variable domain reads EPEVTQTPSHQVTQMGQEVILRCVPISNHLYFYWYRQILGQKVEFLVSFYNNEISEKSEIFDDQFSVERPDGSNFTLKIRSTKLEDSAMYFCASIHRRPENTEAFFGQGTRLTVV.

Of note for this clone: At one end the junction does not follow the germline gene, possibly because of a read error. The chain links TRBV15 to TRBJ2-1; 10 nucleotides agree with TRBD2. CDR1 and CDR2 (germline): LNHNV, YYDKDF (reference sequence). The CDR3 is 19 amino acids. CDR3 loop: CTTSSGETLAGEGYNEQFF. Written as DNA, the CDR3 is TGTACCACCAGCAGTGGAGAGACCCTAGCGGGAGAGGGTTACAATGAGCAGTTCTTC.

This chain connects TRBV6-1 to TRBJ1-2, with 12 bases matching TRBD1. V was pared by 6 bases and J by 7 bases, with 12 bases of the junction left unmatched. The CDR3 runs 16 residues. Germline V gene lookup returns CDR1 MNHNS and CDR2 SASEGT. The CDR3 loop is CASRETGTGGVFGYTF. Written as DNA, the CDR3 is TGTGCCAGCAGAGAAACCGGGACAGGGGGCGTCTTTGGCTACACCTTC.

The V call is TRBV5-1, the J call TRBJ2-5; the D is unclear. The germline CDR1 and CDR2 sequences are SGHRS and YFSETQ. The V and J ends lost 0 bases and 5 bases respectively, with 14 bases between them. The CDR3 totals 15 residues. CDR3 DNA: TGCGCCAGCAGCTTGGATAGAGATCGGCGGGAGACCCAGTACTTC. This translates into CASSLDRDRRETQYF.